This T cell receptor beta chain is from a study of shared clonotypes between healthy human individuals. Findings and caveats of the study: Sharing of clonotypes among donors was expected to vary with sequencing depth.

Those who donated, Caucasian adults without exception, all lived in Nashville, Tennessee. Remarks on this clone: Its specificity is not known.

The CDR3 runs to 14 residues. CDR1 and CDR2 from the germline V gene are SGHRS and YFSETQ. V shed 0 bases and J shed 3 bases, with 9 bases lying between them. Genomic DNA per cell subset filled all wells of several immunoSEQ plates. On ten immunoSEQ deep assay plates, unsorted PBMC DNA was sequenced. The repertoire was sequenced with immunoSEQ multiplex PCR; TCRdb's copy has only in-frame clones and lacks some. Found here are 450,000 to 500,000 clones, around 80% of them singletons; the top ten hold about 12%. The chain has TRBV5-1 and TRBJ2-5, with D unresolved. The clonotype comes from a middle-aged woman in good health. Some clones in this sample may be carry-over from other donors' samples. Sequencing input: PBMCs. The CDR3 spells CASSLAVAEETQYF. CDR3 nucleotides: TGCGCCAGCAGCTTGGCCGTGGCTGAAGAGACCCAGTACTTC. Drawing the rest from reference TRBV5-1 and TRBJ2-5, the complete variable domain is KAGVTQTPRYLIKTRGQQVTLSCSPISGHRSVSWYQQTPGQGLQFLFEYFSETQRNKGNFPGRFSGRQFSNSRSEMNVSTLELGDSALYLCASSLAVAEETQYFGPGTRLLVL.